Listed below are T cell receptor beta chains from one sample, sequenced in a study of T cells expressing NK-cell markers. TCRdb reanalyzed the 5' RACE reads, giving one entry per CDR3 protein sequence and no DNA. This sample's clone table lists about 410,000 distinct CDR3 sequences. The sequencing input was blood T cells: a sorted CD56 or NKG2C T cell subset, CD4+ or CD8+ T cells, or bulk PBMC T cells (not recorded which). The receptor set was obtained from a woman aged 45-59 years in good health. Each CDR3 is given with its conserved first and last residue.

j_call v_call cdr3_aa
TRBJ2-3 TRBV9 CASNRAELTDTQYF
TRBJ2-5 TRBV6-1 CASSEAKLGGAFQETQYF
TRBJ2-3 TRBV6-1 CASSPRSAAGGADTQYF
TRBJ2-1 TRBV6-5 CASSYSSGSYNEQFF
TRBJ2-3 TRBV4-1 CASPTPSGGSTDTQYF
TRBJ2-4 TRBV12-3/TRBV12-4 CASSSQLAANIQYF
TRBJ2-2 TRBV7-2 CASSPLREGGELFF
TRBJ2-1 TRBV15 CATNRLAGGDEQFF
TRBJ2-7 TRBV24-1 CATSGTESSYEQYF
TRBJ2-5 TRBV2 CASSDPRTNQETQYF
TRBJ2-7 TRBV15 CATSRLTTGTPIYEQYF
TRBJ1-1 TRBV5-1 CASSYTGGGAEAFF
TRBJ2-3 TRBV12-3/TRBV12-4 CASRTSGRKFDTQYF
TRBJ2-1 TRBV29-1 CSVVSPIEQFF
TRBJ2-1 TRBV20-1 CSAYSILFRNEQFF
TRBJ2-5 TRBV13 CASSYWVASGAGTQYF
TRBJ1-1 TRBV6-5 CASSPEGRTTEAFF
TRBJ1-4 TRBV11-2 CASSPGTGGVRVFF
TRBJ2-7 TRBV4-1 CASSQAPGPTYEQYF
TRBJ1-2 TRBV12-3/TRBV12-4 CASSYEGAYGYTF
TRBJ2-1 TRBV20-1 CSALSGRDHNEQFF
TRBJ2-7 TRBV20-1 CSANTGGGEQYF
TRBJ2-4 TRBV5-1 CASSLLLSPEGIQYF
TRBJ1-1 TRBV24-1 CATRGLANTEAFF
TRBJ2-6 TRBV5-1 CASSFRRDGAGANVLTF
TRBJ2-3 TRBV4-1 CASSPFSGRSTDTQYF
TRBJ2-1 TRBV27 CASSLTEYNEQFF
TRBJ2-1 TRBV3-1 CASSEGQLFGDEQFF
TRBJ1-2 TRBV5-1 CASSLEGTQYGYTF
TRBJ2-3 TRBV12-3/TRBV12-4 CASRSLGGGGTDTQYF
TRBJ2-5 TRBV7-3 CASSPGQVGETQYF
TRBJ2-2 TRBV2 CASSVRGLGANTGELFF
TRBJ2-4 TRBV12-3/TRBV12-4 CASSLRTSGNIQYF
TRBJ2-7 TRBV7-8 CASSKTSRGAEQYF
TRBJ2-5 TRBV5-1 CASSSLAGDLKTQYF
TRBJ2-1 TRBV7-6 CASSLQGNAREQFF
TRBJ2-1 TRBV21-1 CASSKGGGRAYNEQFF
TRBJ2-7 TRBV10-3 CAIRGRLSYEQYF
TRBJ2-1 TRBV2 CASSEAGGFLKGQFF
TRBJ2-2 TRBV9 CASSGLDRGGGELFF
TRBJ1-1 TRBV10-3 CAISDYGTGGRSFF
TRBJ2-2 TRBV20-1 CSARDPANTGELFF
TRBJ2-1 TRBV13 CASSYGLTGISSYNEQFF
TRBJ2-5 TRBV20-1 CSARLAGVWETQYF
TRBJ2-1 TRBV27 CASSLYPVSYNEQFF
TRBJ2-6 TRBV14 CASSQEGFLSGANVLTF
TRBJ2-1 TRBV7-6 CASSSMTSGRINEQFF
TRBJ1-5 TRBV9 CASSATQGRGQPQHF